These 22 T cell receptor beta chains share one sample of origin, sequenced in a study of T cell repertoires in cytomegalovirus infection (dated by TCRdb to between 2019 and 2020). The sequencer was an Illumina HiSeq 1500. TCRdb trimmed public reads at Q25 via fastp, called clones via MiXCR and kept in-frame beta chains. Entries that share a CDR3 protein sequence are merged under the most common genes and DNA. This sample comprises approximately 490,000 distinct CDR3 sequences, approximately 10% of them detected only once. The ten largest account for 10% of the sample. The sequenced material came from PBMCs. The receptors were gathered from a human donor in good health (CMV status not recorded). Some clones in this sample may be carry-over from other donors' samples.

This clonotype was seen many times. The chain employs TRBV7-9 and TRBJ2-1, with 7 positions matching TRBD2. In germline, CDR1 is SEHNR, CDR2 FQNEAQ (reference sequence). With 5 bases clipped from V and 9 bases from J, the junction kept 4 bases outside the gene matches. The CDR3 runs 12 residues. The CDR3 nucleotides read TGTGCCAGCAGCGCCGGGGGGACTGAGCAGTTCTTC. The encoded protein is CASSAGGTEQFF.

This clonotype was found many times. V and J are TRBV5-8 and TRBJ1-2, with 7 bases aligning to TRBD1. From germline, CDR1 is SGHTS and CDR2 YDEGEE. V was clipped by 0 bases and J by 4 bases; unmatched bases: 15. The CDR3 runs 18 residues. The DNA for the CDR3 is TGTGCCAGCAGCTTGGGTGGGGGGCCTGCTACAGGGGCCTATGGCTACACCTTC. It codes for CASSLGGGPATGAYGYTF.

This clonotype has a count of ten or more. The chain employs TRBV23-1 and TRBJ1-5; the match to TRBD1 covers 8 bases. Being an ORF, TRBV23-1 has a function that is uncertain. There are 21 residues in the CDR3. The V segment lost 2 bases and the J segment 1 base; nucleotides outside the gene matches: 19. CDR3 sequence: CASSQTTPPRQGFGSNQPQHF. CDR3 DNA sequence: TGCGCCAGCAGTCAAACCACACCTCCTCGACAGGGGTTCGGGAGCAATCAGCCCCAGCATTTT.

Many counts were recorded for this clonotype. V gene TRBV7-2 combines with J gene TRBJ2-2; 7 bases align to TRBD1. This CDR3 spans 19 amino acids. V lost 2 bases to trimming and J lost 3 bases; unmatched junction nucleotides: 15. CDR1 is SGHTA, CDR2 FQGNSA, per germline. CDR3 bases: TGTGCCAGCAGCTTACTCTTGGGAAACAGGGGATGGGACACCGGGGAGCTGTTTTTT. It translates to CASSLLLGNRGWDTGELFF.

This clonotype was recorded many times. The V and J genes are TRBV19 and TRBJ1-1, with a weak D call TRBD1 (6 bases). With 8 bases removed from V and 1 base from J, the gap between germline ends came to 14 bases. Germline assignment: CDR1 LNHDA and CDR2 SQIVND (reference sequence). The CDR3 loop spans 14 amino acids. The CDR3 nucleotides are TGTGCCAGTGGGGTAACAGGGTGGAACACTGAAGCTTTCTTT. As protein: CASGVTGWNTEAFF.

This clonotype was recorded at least ten times. The rearrangement joins TRBV12-3 or TRBV12-4 to TRBJ2-5; 8 nucleotides line up with TRBD2. V was clipped by 2 bases and J by 2 bases; unmatched bases: 4. This CDR3 has 15 residues. The DNA of the CDR3 is TGTGCCAGCAGTTTAACGGGGGGGGGGCAAGAGACCCAGTACTTC. Its protein product is CASSLTGGGQETQYF.

This chain joins TRBV6-1 and TRBJ1-1, with 9 nucleotides matching TRBD1. Germline CDR1 is MNHNS and CDR2 is SASEGT. There are 15 residues in the CDR3. Unmatched junction bases numbered 7, after V lost 5 bases and J lost 3 bases. The CDR3 reads CASSPLTGGDTEAFF. The CDR3 region has the DNA TGTGCCAGCAGTCCCCTGACAGGGGGGGACACTGAAGCTTTCTTT.

This clonotype was picked up many times. J is TRBJ2-7 and V is TRBV2; TRBD2 matches at 13 bases. Germline V gene sequence: CDR1 SNHLY, CDR2 FYNNEI. J was trimmed by 0 bases and V by 2 bases; bases with no gene match: 7. The CDR3 is 18 residues long. The CDR3 loop is CASSEIELAGGSSYEQYF. Written as DNA, the CDR3 is TGTGCCAGCAGTGAAATTGAACTAGCGGGGGGGAGCTCCTACGAGCAGTACTTC.

This clonotype came up many times. V and J are TRBV7-9 and TRBJ2-7, with 7 positions matching TRBD1. The CDR3 length is 15 residues. Germline-derived CDR1 and CDR2 are SEHNR and FQNEAQ (reference sequence). The J segment lost 3 bases and the V segment lost 5 bases, leaving 10 bases of the junction unmatched. CDR3 residues: CASSTDRANRYEQYF. In DNA form, the CDR3 reads TGTGCCAGCAGCACCGACAGGGCGAATCGCTACGAGCAGTACTTC.

The gene calls are TRBV10-3 and TRBJ1-1; D remains ambiguous. V dropped 3 bases and J dropped 2 bases, with 7 bases sitting between them. Germline CDR1 ENHRY, CDR2 SYGVKD. The CDR3 runs to 13 residues. CDR3 nucleotides: TGTGCCATCAGTGACAGAGACAACACTGAAGCTTTCTTT. Its protein is CAISDRDNTEAFF.

The rearrangement uses TRBV5-1 and TRBJ1-6, with no clear D. The CDR3 covers 16 residues. V shed 6 bases and J shed 5 bases, with 18 bases lying between them. Per germline, CDR1 SGHRS and CDR2 YFSETQ. CDR3 sequence (DNA): TGCGCCAGCAAAGGACCTTATATCTCGGATAATTCACCCCTCCACTTT. Translated: CASKGPYISDNSPLHF.

The J gene is TRBJ1-4, the V gene TRBV9; a possible D gene is TRBD1 (6 bases). The germline V gene encodes CDR1 SGDLS and CDR2 YYNGEE. V lost 0 bases, J lost 0 bases, and 12 bases lay in between. This CDR3 contains 17 residues. The CDR3 DNA sequence: TGTGCCAGCAGCGTAGATAGGACAGCCGCAACTAATGAAAAACTGTTTTTT. Amino acids: CASSVDRTAATNEKLFF.

The V call is TRBV25-1, the J call TRBJ2-7; D gene ambiguous. In germline, CDR1 is MGHDK, CDR2 SYGVNS. V lost 7 bases and J lost 6, with 10 bases in between. The CDR3 is 11 residues long. The CDR3 DNA follows: TGTGCCAGCACTCATACCGGCGAGCAGTACTTC. It specifies CASTHTGEQYF.

Comment on this clonotype: A single base separates this from a much larger clone, so it may be a read error. The CDR3: CASRHIQGWPYGYTF. The CDR3, as DNA: TGTGCCAGCAGACATATACAGGGGTGGCCCTATGGCTACACCTTC. The J gene is TRBJ1-2, the V gene TRBV11-2; 7 positions match TRBD1. Germline values: CDR1 SGHAT, CDR2 FQNNGV. The CDR3 has 15 amino acids. Trimming took 6 bases from V and 4 from J; bases not matched to a gene: 11.

This clonotype has more than one count but fewer than ten. This chain uses TRBV10-3 with TRBJ2-6, with TRBD1 matching 8 bases. The germline gives CDR1 ENHRY, CDR2 SYGVKD. V dropped 2 bases and J dropped 3; count of bases not matched to a gene: 3. The CDR3 consists of 16 residues. DNA of the CDR3: TGTGCCATCAGTGAGGGGACAGGTCATGGGGCCAACGTCCTGACTTTC. Its translation is CAISEGTGHGANVLTF.

This clonotype was counted many times. The chain carries TRBV11-2 and TRBJ1-2; no clear D. Trimming stripped 1 base from V and 2 bases from J, with 8 bases between. Germline V gene data show CDR1 as SGHAT and CDR2 as FQNNGV. The CDR3 runs 14 residues. The CDR3 DNA follows: TGTGCCAGCAGCTTAGGGTACGTCAACTATGGCTACACCTTC. This codes for CASSLGYVNYGYTF.

This clonotype was counted many times. The V call is TRBV19, the J call TRBJ2-1, with a tentative D call TRBD1 (5 bases). V was pared by 8 bases and J by 9 bases, with 11 bases between. Germline V gives CDR1 LNHDA, CDR2 SQIVND (reference sequence). This CDR3 contains 11 residues. CDR3 region: CASAGLGEQFF. CDR3 nucleotide sequence: TGTGCCAGTGCAGGGCTCGGTGAGCAGTTCTTC. The full variable domain, in which reference TRBV19 and TRBJ2-1 provide the parts outside the CDR3, is DGGITQSPKYLFRKEGQNVTLSCEQNLNHDAMYWYRQDPGQGLRLIYYSQIVNDFQKGDIAEGYSVSREKKESFPLTVTSAQKNPTAFYLCASAGLGEQFFGPGTRLTVL.

This clonotype has at least ten counts. The V gene is TRBV24-1, the J gene TRBJ2-6; 9 bases align to TRBD1. The length of the CDR3 is 19 residues. V lost 7 bases, J lost 0 bases, and 12 bases stayed unmatched. Germline loops: CDR1 KGHDR, CDR2 SFDVKD. Written as DNA, the CDR3 is TGTGCCACCAGCCCGCTACCGGGACAGGGTTTCTCTGGGGCCAACGTCCTGACTTTC. Protein sequence: CATSPLPGQGFSGANVLTF.

This clonotype has ten or more counts. The V call is TRBV10-3, the J call TRBJ1-1; TRBD1 matches 7 bases. The CDR3 runs to 15 residues. In germline, CDR1 is ENHRY, CDR2 SYGVKD. The V and J ends lost 11 bases and 2 bases, in that order; junction bases with no gene match: 14. CDR3 bases: TGTGCCGTCCTAGCCGGGACAGAAACAAACACTGAAGCTTTCTTT. Translated, it gives CAVLAGTETNTEAFF.

The chain is built from TRBV28 and TRBJ2-1; 8 nucleotides match TRBD2. CDR3 length equals 14 residues. V shed 1 base, J shed 8 bases, and the junction held 4 bases outside the gene matches. Looked up from germline, CDR1 is MDHEN and CDR2 is SYDVKM. The CDR3 reads CASSLFSSGYEQFF. In nucleotides, the CDR3 is TGTGCCAGCAGTTTATTTTCTAGCGGGTATGAGCAGTTCTTC.

The chain employs TRBV6-6 and TRBJ1-6; the D gene is possibly TRBD1 (5 bases). The CDR3 spans 14 residues. With 2 bases removed from V and 7 bases from J, the gap between germline ends came to 9 bases. The germline V gene encodes CDR1 MNHNY and CDR2 SVGAGI (reference sequence). The CDR3 loop is CASSYAGLNSPLHF. DNA for the CDR3: TGTGCCAGCAGTTACGCAGGGCTCAATTCACCCCTCCACTTT.

The genes are TRBV6-1 and TRBJ2-1, with 8 bases identical to TRBD1. This CDR3 has 15 residues. V was pared by 1 base and J by 7 bases, with 6 bases of the junction left unmatched. In germline, CDR1 is MNHNS, CDR2 SASEGT. CDR3 sequence reads: CASSEVRTGKNEQFF. The DNA of the CDR3 is TGTGCCAGCAGTGAAGTTCGGACAGGGAAAAATGAGCAGTTCTTC.